This T cell receptor (beta chain) was retrieved from a study of blood T cell repertoires in COVID-19. About the study: Donors in the United States, Italy and Spain gave samples during acute or convalescent COVID-19.

Germline lookup yields CDR1 SQVTM and CDR2 ANQGSEA. This CDR3 comprises 14 residues. Trimming took 7 bases from V and 1 from J; bases not matched to a gene: 9. In the study's own analysis: Estimation of nucleated cell counts relied on the amplification of reference gene primers. Method: immunoSEQ multiplex PCR; TCRdb's copy keeps in-frame clones and lacks some. V, J and clone size are those of that table, while D and trimming were read from the DNA. The data contain hundreds of thousands of clones, 75% to 85% of them singletons. Source material: peripheral blood. The sequence was obtained from a woman older than 75 with COVID-19, enrolled during active disease. The chain carries TRBV29-1 and TRBJ2-7, with 8 bases identical to TRBD1. CDR3 bases: TGCAGCGCTAAACCGGGACAGGCGTCCTACGAGCAGTACTTC. Translating it yields CSAKPGQASYEQYF.